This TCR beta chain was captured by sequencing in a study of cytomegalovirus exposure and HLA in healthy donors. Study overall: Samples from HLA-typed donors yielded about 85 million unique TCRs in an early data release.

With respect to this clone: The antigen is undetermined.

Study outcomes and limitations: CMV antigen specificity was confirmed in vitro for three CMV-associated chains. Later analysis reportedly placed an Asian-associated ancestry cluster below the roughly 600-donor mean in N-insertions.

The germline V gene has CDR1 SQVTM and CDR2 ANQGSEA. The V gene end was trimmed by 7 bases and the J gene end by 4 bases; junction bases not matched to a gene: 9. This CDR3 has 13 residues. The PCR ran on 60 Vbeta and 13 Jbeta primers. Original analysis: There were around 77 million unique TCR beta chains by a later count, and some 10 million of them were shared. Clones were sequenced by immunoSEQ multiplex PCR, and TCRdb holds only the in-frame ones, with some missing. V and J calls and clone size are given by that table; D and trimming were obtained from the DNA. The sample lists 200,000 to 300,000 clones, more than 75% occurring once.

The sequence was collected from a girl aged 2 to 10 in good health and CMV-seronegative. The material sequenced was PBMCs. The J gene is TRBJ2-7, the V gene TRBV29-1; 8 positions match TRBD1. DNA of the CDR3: TGCAGCGCAGGACAGGGTTTAGGATACGAGCAGTACTTC. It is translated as CSAGQGLGYEQYF.